This TCR beta chain was identified during a study of kidney transplant recipient with SARS-CoV-2 infection. Details on this clonotype: The likely explanation is a read error, given a far larger clone one base away.

TCRdb redid the calling of the reads with MiXCR, one entry per CDR3 protein. This table has 200,000 to 300,000 distinct CDR3 sequences, more than 25% appearing once. The CDR3 extends over 17 amino acids. The germline V gene encodes CDR1 SGDLS and CDR2 YYNGEE. The clonotype originates from a male patient between 25 and 39 years old who had COVID-19 and was a kidney transplant recipient. The graft donor may have contributed some T cells. Sample: a blood sample, taken at baseline and on day 111 from a kidney transplant recipient. The rearrangement joins TRBV9 to TRBJ2-4; 11 bases match TRBD2. The J call may be incorrect, as the DNA end agrees better with TRBJ2-7. The CDR3 region is CASSVRLAGLFSCEQYF. CDR3 DNA: TGTGCCAGCAGCGTTAGACTAGCGGGACTCTTCTCCTGCGAGCAGTACTTC.